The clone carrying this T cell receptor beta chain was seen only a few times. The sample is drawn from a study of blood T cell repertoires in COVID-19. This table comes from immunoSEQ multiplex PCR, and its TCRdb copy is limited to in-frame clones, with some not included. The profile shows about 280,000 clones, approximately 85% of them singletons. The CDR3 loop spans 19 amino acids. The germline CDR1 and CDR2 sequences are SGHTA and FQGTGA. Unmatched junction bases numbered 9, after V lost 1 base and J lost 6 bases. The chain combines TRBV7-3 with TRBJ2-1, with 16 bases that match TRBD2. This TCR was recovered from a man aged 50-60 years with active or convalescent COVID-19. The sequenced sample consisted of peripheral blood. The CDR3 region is CASSLKGQGLAGGTNEQFF. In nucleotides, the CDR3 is TGTGCCAGCAGCTTAAAGGGACAGGGACTAGCGGGAGGGACCAATGAGCAGTTCTTC.